The 24 T cell receptor beta chains below were found in one sample sequenced in a study of shared T cell receptors in the human thymus. Sequenced by immunoSEQ multiplex PCR; TCRdb stores in-frame clones only, minus some. The sample shows about 380,000 clones, around 93% of them seen only once. Material: thymocytes. These receptors originate from a human donor.

This chain uses TRBV30 with TRBJ2-3; 7 nucleotides match TRBD2. Germline loops: CDR1 GTSNPN, CDR2 SVGIG (reference sequence). The CDR3 is 16 residues long. V trimming: 2 bases; J trimming: 1 base; junction bases outside the gene matches: 9. CDR3 protein: CAWSPVGGFCTDTQYF. The CDR3 DNA reads as TGTGCCTGGAGTCCGGTGGGGGGGTTCTGCACAGATACGCAGTATTTT. Together with reference TRBV30 and TRBJ2-3, the CDR3 gives the full variable domain: SQTIHQWPATLVQPVGSPLSLECTVEGTSNPNLYWYRQAAGRGLQLLFYSVGIGQISSEVPQNLSASRPQDRQFILSSKKLLLSDSGFYLCAWSPVGGFCTDTQYFGPGTRLTVL.

The J gene is TRBJ2-3, the V gene TRBV7-3; TRBD1 matches 8 bases. This CDR3 contains 17 residues. Germline CDR1 and CDR2: SGHTA and FQGTGA. With 1 base clipped from V and 5 bases from J, the junction kept 11 bases outside the gene matches. The CDR3, as DNA: TGTGCCAGCAGCTTAAGACCAGGGCAGGGGGCCGGAGATACGCAGTATTTT. Translating it yields CASSLRPGQGAGDTQYF.

The genes are TRBV10-1 and TRBJ2-7; possible D gene TRBD1, 6 bases. The ends were cut back, 7 bases at V and 0 bases at J, with 13 bases in the middle. Germline lookup yields CDR1 WNHNN and CDR2 SYGVQD (reference sequence). The CDR3 spans 14 residues. The CDR3 reads CASTRQASSYEQYF. The CDR3 DNA reads as TGCGCCAGCACCAGACAGGCAAGCTCCTACGAGCAGTACTTC.

The chain has TRBV7-2 and TRBJ1-5; TRBD1 is a possible D gene (6 bases). The germline V gene has CDR1 SGHTA and CDR2 FQGNSA. The length of the CDR3 is 16 residues. The germline V and J ends were trimmed by 5 bases and 3 bases, with 17 bases remaining between them. This CDR3 is CASSVPPGQLNQPQHF. The CDR3 DNA follows: TGTGCCAGCAGCGTACCTCCTGGACAGCTCAATCAGCCCCAGCATTTT.

The gene calls are TRBV5-5 and TRBJ2-5; D remains unclear. CDR3 length: 15 amino acids. Trimming took off 2 bases at V and 5 bases at J, with 16 bases between the two ends. Germline CDR1 and CDR2: SGHKS and YYEKEE (reference sequence). The CDR3 is CASSFKSRPGETQYF. CDR3 DNA sequence: TGTGCCAGCAGCTTCAAAAGCAGACCTGGGGAGACCCAGTACTTC.

This chain connects TRBV7-9 to TRBJ2-2; 9 positions agree with TRBD2. CDR1 and CDR2 from the germline V gene are SEHNR and FQNEAQ (reference sequence). The ends lost 2 bases at V and 1 base at J; junction bases unmatched: 5. This CDR3 region has 17 residues. The chain's CDR3 is CASSLYSGRKNTGELFF. The CDR3 region has the DNA TGTGCCAGCAGCTTATACAGCGGGAGGAAGAACACCGGGGAGCTGTTTTTT.

V usage is TRBV6-1 and J usage is TRBJ2-1, with D possibly TRBD1 on 5 matching bases. CDR3 length: 15 amino acids. CDR1 and CDR2 from the germline V gene are MNHNS and SASEGT. V shed 8 bases and J shed 6 bases, with 20 bases lying between them. The CDR3 DNA follows: TGTGCCAGCCCGAGCAAGGGGTCATCTATCAATGAGCAGTTCTTC. Its translation is CASPSKGSSINEQFF.

The chain carries TRBV5-8 and TRBJ2-7, with 8 bases fitting TRBD1. CDR1 SGHTS and CDR2 YDEGEE come from the germline V gene. Unmatched junction bases numbered 4, after V lost 2 bases and J lost 3 bases. This CDR3 region has 14 residues. As DNA, the CDR3 is TGTGCCAGCAGCTTTCGGACAGGGAACTACGAGCAGTACTTC. Its translation is CASSFRTGNYEQYF.

J is TRBJ2-5 and V is TRBV18; 12 bases are shared with TRBD2. Trimming removed 4 bases from V and 4 bases from J; junction bases left unmatched: 4. The CDR3 is 15 amino acids. Looked up from germline, CDR1 is KGHSH and CDR2 is LQKENI. The chain's CDR3 is CASSLRTSGIETQYF. In DNA form, the CDR3 reads TGTGCCAGCTCACTACGGACTAGCGGGATAGAGACCCAGTACTTC.

The chain has TRBV27 and TRBJ2-7, with D unclear. Germline V gene sequence: CDR1 MNHEY, CDR2 SMNVEV (reference sequence). Trimming pared 6 bases from V and 3 bases from J, leaving 12 bases between. This CDR3 has 13 residues. This CDR3 is CASSPETHYEQYF. The CDR3 DNA reads TGTGCCAGCAGCCCGGAGACACACTACGAGCAGTACTTC.

The V gene is TRBV6-5, the J gene TRBJ2-7; 8 positions match TRBD2. From germline, CDR1 is MNHEY and CDR2 SVGAGI. V lost 8 bases and J lost 3; bases outside the gene matches: 6. The CDR3 runs to 13 residues. The CDR3 DNA sequence: TGTGCCAGCCACGCGGGGGGACACTACGAGCAGTACTTC. This codes for CASHAGGHYEQYF.

This chain links TRBV2 with TRBJ2-1; TRBD2 agrees at 9 bases. The germline V gene has CDR1 SNHLY and CDR2 FYNNEI. The trim removed 8 bases at V and 2 bases at J, leaving 10 bases unmatched. The CDR3 loop spans 16 amino acids. This CDR3 is CASGGKREVAYNEQFF. For the CDR3, the DNA is TGTGCCAGCGGAGGGAAGCGGGAGGTCGCCTACAATGAGCAGTTCTTC.

The table lists this clone with a count of one. J is TRBJ1-2 and V is TRBV19; 7 bases are a match to TRBD1. This CDR3 is 15 amino acids long. V shed 5 bases, J shed 6 bases, and the junction held 12 bases outside the gene matches. Germline V gives CDR1 LNHDA, CDR2 SQIVND (reference sequence). CDR3 nucleotide sequence: TGTGCCAGTAGTCCCGAGGGGGCAGGGATCCATGGCTACACCTTC. This encodes CASSPEGAGIHGYTF. Together with reference TRBV19 and TRBJ1-2, the CDR3 gives the full variable domain: DGGITQSPKYLFRKEGQNVTLSCEQNLNHDAMYWYRQDPGQGLRLIYYSQIVNDFQKGDIAEGYSVSREKKESFPLTVTSAQKNPTAFYLCASSPEGAGIHGYTFGSGTRLTVV.

The chain carries TRBV9 and TRBJ1-4, with D perhaps matching TRBD1 (6 bases). Germline V gene lookup returns CDR1 SGDLS and CDR2 YYNGEE. Trimming took 0 bases from V and 0 from J, leaving 12 bases between them. CDR3 length: 17 amino acids. DNA for the CDR3: TGTGCCAGCAGCGTAGGTGGGACACGTGCAACTAATGAAAAACTGTTTTTT. Residues: CASSVGGTRATNEKLFF.

The V gene is TRBV27, the J gene TRBJ2-1; 12 positions match TRBD2. J gave up 10 bases and V 4 bases, and 11 bases lay outside the gene matches. The CDR3 contains 16 residues. Germline V lookup: CDR1 MNHEY, CDR2 SMNVEV (reference sequence). The CDR3 is CASSSLRTSGTGEQFF. Here the CDR3 DNA reads TGTGCCAGCAGTTCTCTCCGGACTAGCGGGACAGGAGAGCAGTTCTTC.

V gene TRBV18 combines with J gene TRBJ1-1; tentatively, D is TRBD1 (5 bases). V was pared by 0 bases and J by 5 bases, with 28 bases between. The CDR3 extends over 20 amino acids. CDR1 is KGHSH, CDR2 LQKENI, per germline. The CDR3 here is CASSPPVINSREISRTEAFF. The CDR3 nucleotides are TGTGCCAGCTCACCACCGGTGATTAACAGCAGGGAAATTTCGCGGACTGAAGCTTTCTTT.

V gene TRBV29-1 combines with J gene TRBJ2-3, with 9 bases fitting TRBD2. With 3 bases clipped from V and 5 bases from J, the junction kept 12 bases outside the gene matches. Looked up from germline, CDR1 is SQVTM and CDR2 is ANQGSEA. The CDR3 is 16 amino acids. The CDR3 here is CSVDGLVREGKDTQYF. DNA for the CDR3: TGCAGCGTTGATGGATTGGTGCGGGAGGGTAAAGATACGCAGTATTTT.

The gene calls are TRBV4-2 and TRBJ2-7, with D perhaps matching TRBD1 (6 bases). Trimming left V 5 bases short and J 0 bases short, with 17 bases between. The germline V gene has CDR1 LGHNA and CDR2 YNFKEQ. The CDR3 runs 16 residues. The CDR3: CASSKGVGQFSYEQYF. For the CDR3, the DNA is TGTGCCAGCAGCAAAGGGGTAGGACAGTTCTCCTACGAGCAGTACTTC.

A single count supports this clone. The chain links TRBV4-2 to TRBJ2-1, with 11 bases aligning to TRBD2. The V and J ends lost 4 bases and 5 bases, in that order; junction bases with no gene match: 10. This CDR3 comprises 17 residues. Per the germline V gene, CDR1 is LGHNA and CDR2 is YNFKEQ. The CDR3 spells CASSLLLPGLADNEQFF. The CDR3 coding sequence is TGTGCCAGCAGCCTTCTCTTACCGGGACTAGCGGACAATGAGCAGTTCTTC.

The genes are TRBV4-3 and TRBJ1-2, with TRBD1 as a possible D gene (5 bases). V was trimmed by 0 bases and J by 5 bases, leaving 16 bases between them. The CDR3 has 16 amino acids. Germline CDR1 is LGHNA and CDR2 is YSLEER. The CDR3 is CASSQDESQGGYGYTF. CDR3 DNA: TGCGCCAGCAGCCAAGATGAGTCCCAGGGAGGTTATGGCTACACCTTC.

Only a few counts were recorded for this clone. V usage is TRBV6-5 and J usage is TRBJ2-7; D could derive from TRBD1 or TRBD2 (7 bases each). Germline CDR1 MNHEY, CDR2 SVGAGI. Deletions cut 2 bases from V and 3 bases from J, with 17 bases between. The CDR3 spans 16 residues. CDR3 amino acids: CASSYQGQGGGYEQYF. In DNA form, the CDR3 reads TGTGCCAGCAGTTACCAGGGGCAGGGGGGGGGCTACGAGCAGTACTTC.

The rearrangement uses TRBV28 and TRBJ2-7; 8 bases map to TRBD1. This CDR3 is 16 amino acids long. After removal of 4 bases from V and 0 bases from J, the junction contained 8 bases not matched to a gene. Looked up from germline, CDR1 is MDHEN and CDR2 is SYDVKM. The CDR3 is CASSSKQGVHSYEQYF. In nucleotides, the CDR3 is TGTGCCAGCAGTTCTAAACAGGGGGTGCACTCCTACGAGCAGTACTTC.

The rearrangement joins TRBV5-4 to TRBJ2-4; TRBD2 is a possible D gene (6 bases). V gave up 4 bases and J gave up 2 bases, with 10 bases separating them. Germline V gene data show CDR1 as SGHNT and CDR2 as YYREEE (reference sequence). This CDR3 spans 14 amino acids. The CDR3 coding sequence is TGTGCCAGCAGCCCCCGGGAGCCCAAAAACATTCAGTACTTC. The encoded protein is CASSPREPKNIQYF.

V and J are TRBV6-1 and TRBJ1-1; D gene uncertain. CDR3 size: 10 residues. The V and J ends lost 1 base and 10 bases respectively, with 4 bases between them. Germline V gene sequence: CDR1 MNHNS, CDR2 SASEGT. The CDR3 DNA sequence: TGTGCCAGCAGTGAAGGTGGAGCTTTCTTT. Translation: CASSEGGAFF.